What follows are 27 T cell receptor beta chains derived from one specimen sequenced in a study of blood T cell repertoires in COVID-19. The method was immunoSEQ multiplex PCR; TCRdb's version includes in-frame clones alone and lacks a portion of them. Here the sample spans some 45,000 clones, around nine tenths being singletons. The sample consisted of peripheral blood. These receptors all come from a human donor with active COVID-19. The donor label of this sample is uncertain.

The V call is TRBV13, the J call TRBJ2-4; TRBD1 is a possible D gene (5 bases). CDR1 and CDR2 (germline): PRHDT, FYEKMQ (reference sequence). The CDR3 has 16 amino acids. Trimming stripped 5 bases from V and 8 bases from J, with 22 bases between. The CDR3 loop reads CASSRFGSGQGYIQYF. The CDR3 DNA sequence: TGTGCCAGCAGCCGGTTTGGGTCGGGCCAGGGATACATTCAGTACTTC.

The V call is TRBV5-1, the J call TRBJ2-3, with D tentatively TRBD1 (5 bases). CDR1 is SGHRS and CDR2 is YFSETQ in the germline V gene. Trimming took off 2 bases at V and 2 bases at J, with 12 bases between the two ends. The CDR3 is made up of 15 amino acids. The CDR3: CASSLGVLDTDTQYF. The CDR3 DNA reads TGCGCCAGCAGCTTAGGGGTGCTCGACACAGATACGCAGTATTTT.

The chain combines TRBV7-2 with TRBJ2-7; 8 nucleotides match TRBD2. Germline V gene lookup returns CDR1 SGHTA and CDR2 FQGNSA. CDR3 length: 14 residues. The V gene end was trimmed by 1 base and the J gene end by 6 bases; junction bases not matched to a gene: 5. For the CDR3, the DNA is TGTGCCAGCAGCTTAGGGACTAGCCGGTTCGAGCAGTACTTC. Protein: CASSLGTSRFEQYF.

The V call is TRBV9, the J call TRBJ1-2; D gene unclear. The CDR3 runs 13 residues. The V gene's germline CDR1 is SGDLS and CDR2 YYNGEE. With 3 bases removed from V and 2 bases from J, the gap between germline ends came to 8 bases. CDR3 sequence (DNA): TGTGCCAGCAGCGGCGGGAAAAACTATGGCTACACCTTC. Protein sequence: CASSGGKNYGYTF.

The chain joins TRBV6-6 to TRBJ2-7; D unclear. This CDR3 region has 13 residues. CDR1 and CDR2 (germline): MNHNY, SVGAGI (reference sequence). Trimming removed 5 bases at V and 2 bases at J, with 10 bases between. The CDR3 is CASSQLFTYEQYF. The CDR3 nucleotides are TGTGCCAGCAGTCAGCTCTTCACCTACGAGCAGTACTTC.

The gene calls are TRBV4-3 and TRBJ2-7; D is unclear. Germline V gene lookup returns CDR1 LGHNA and CDR2 YSLEER. The CDR3 is 14 amino acids. The ends were cut back, 0 bases at V and 3 bases at J, with 9 bases in the middle. The chain's CDR3 is CASSQDERSYEQYF. CDR3 in DNA: TGCGCCAGCAGCCAAGACGAGAGGAGCTACGAGCAGTACTTC.

The chain has TRBV11-2 and TRBJ1-6; TRBD1 might be the D (5 bases). From germline, CDR1 is SGHAT and CDR2 FQNNGV. This CDR3 contains 13 residues. V lost 2 bases and J 8 bases, leaving 7 bases between the germline ends. The CDR3 reads CASSLTRDSPLHF. The CDR3 DNA follows: TGTGCCAGCAGCTTAACCAGGGATTCACCCCTCCACTTT.

This clone occurred many times. This sequence joins TRBV5-1 and TRBJ1-2, with D hard to call. Trimming removed 1 base at V and 4 bases at J, with 11 bases between. The CDR3 is 14 amino acids. In germline, CDR1 is SGHRS, CDR2 YFSETQ. The CDR3 sequence is CASSLPWEGYGYTF. CDR3 nucleotide sequence: TGCGCCAGCAGCTTGCCGTGGGAGGGCTATGGCTACACCTTC. Supplemented by reference TRBV5-1 and TRBJ1-2, the full variable domain reads KAGVTQTPRYLIKTRGQQVTLSCSPISGHRSVSWYQQTPGQGLQFLFEYFSETQRNKGNFPGRFSGRQFSNSRSEMNVSTLELGDSALYLCASSLPWEGYGYTFGSGTRLTVV.

The CDR3 nucleotides read TGTGCCAGTGCTCGGACTGGCTCCTACAATGAGCAGTTCTTC. It encodes CASARTGSYNEQFF. The chain uses TRBV2 and TRBJ2-1; a weak D match, TRBD2 (5 bases). The CDR3 runs 14 residues. Trimming left V 9 bases short and J 0 bases short, with 12 bases between. Germline loops: CDR1 SNHLY, CDR2 FYNNEI.

V gene TRBV24-1 combines with J gene TRBJ2-3, with TRBD2 matching 14 bases. The CDR3 contains 20 residues. Germline lookup yields CDR1 KGHDR and CDR2 SFDVKD. The V gene end was trimmed by 9 bases and the J gene end by 4 bases; junction bases not matched to a gene: 20. CDR3 amino acids: CATRTHTGLAGGQSADTQYF. In nucleotides, the CDR3 is TGTGCCACCCGCACGCACACAGGACTAGCGGGAGGACAGTCCGCAGATACGCAGTATTTT.

In this sample, this clone turned up once. The rearrangement joins TRBV7-3 to TRBJ2-2; a weak D match, TRBD2 (6 bases). The length of the CDR3 is 15 residues. The germline V and J ends were trimmed by 3 bases and 6 bases, with 14 bases remaining between them. CDR1 SGHTA and CDR2 FQGTGA come from the germline V gene. The CDR3 DNA is TGTGCCAGCAGCTTTCCCAAGGGAGGAGCCGGGGAGCTGTTTTTT. It is translated as CASSFPKGGAGELFF. The complete variable domain, with remaining parts taken from reference TRBV7-3 and TRBJ2-2, reads GAGVSQTPSNKVTEKGKYVELRCDPISGHTALYWYRQSLGQGPEFLIYFQGTGAADDSGLPNDRFFAVRPEGSVSTLKIQRTERGDSAVYLCASSFPKGGAGELFFGEGSRLTVL.

This rearrangement joins TRBV19 to TRBJ2-7; D is possibly TRBD2 (5 bases). The CDR3 runs 14 residues. Trimming left V 7 bases short and J 0 bases short, with 13 bases between. Germline V gene data show CDR1 as LNHDA and CDR2 as SQIVND (reference sequence). CDR3 DNA: TGTGCCAGTAAGCCCGTTGCGGGCTCCTACGAGCAGTACTTC. Translated: CASKPVAGSYEQYF.

The chain is built from TRBV6-6 and TRBJ2-2; weak D call: TRBD2 (5 bases). V shed 3 bases and J shed 8 bases, with 16 bases lying between them. This CDR3 has 15 amino acids. Germline assignment: CDR1 MNHNY and CDR2 SVGAGI (reference sequence). The chain's CDR3 is CASSYEDFQPGELFF. DNA for the CDR3: TGTGCCAGCAGTTATGAGGACTTTCAACCGGGGGAGCTGTTTTTT.

This clone has only a few counts. V gene TRBV24-1 combines with J gene TRBJ2-3; 8 bases map to TRBD1. With 3 bases clipped from V and 0 bases from J, the junction kept 4 bases outside the gene matches. Germline CDR1 KGHDR, CDR2 SFDVKD. The CDR3 has 16 amino acids. The DNA of the CDR3 is TGTGCCACCAGTGATCCTGACAGGGGAAGCACAGATACGCAGTATTTT. Translated: CATSDPDRGSTDTQYF.

This clone has only one observation. The V and J genes are TRBV9 and TRBJ2-7; 8 nucleotides agree with TRBD1. This CDR3 spans 14 amino acids. After removal of 4 bases from V and 2 bases from J, the junction contained 5 bases not matched to a gene. The germline V gene encodes CDR1 SGDLS and CDR2 YYNGEE. CDR3: CASSQGAATYEQYF. CDR3 DNA sequence: TGTGCCAGCAGCCAGGGGGCTGCAACCTACGAGCAGTACTTC.

The chain joins TRBV9 to TRBJ1-2; D gene unclear. V was trimmed by 4 bases and J by 9 bases, leaving 13 bases between them. The CDR3 loop spans 12 amino acids. Germline V lookup: CDR1 SGDLS, CDR2 YYNGEE. The CDR3 here is CASSPPGLRYTF. The CDR3 DNA reads as TGTGCCAGCAGCCCTCCGGGTCTCCGCTACACCTTC.

The chain combines TRBV18 with TRBJ2-7; 10 bases match TRBD2. Trimming at V came to 5 bases and at J to 2 bases, leaving 9 bases not matched to a gene. The CDR3 spans 16 residues. The germline V gene encodes CDR1 KGHSH and CDR2 LQKENI. This CDR3 is CASSATSGRATYEQYF. As DNA, the CDR3 is TGTGCCAGCTCAGCGACAAGCGGGAGGGCCACCTACGAGCAGTACTTC.

The CDR3 spells CASSLQGTEQYF. As DNA, the CDR3 is TGTGCCAGCAGTTTACAGGGTACCGAGCAGTACTTC. V and J are TRBV12-3 or TRBV12-4 and TRBJ2-7, with D perhaps TRBD1 (5 bases). The CDR3 runs to 12 residues. V lost 2 bases and J 6 bases, leaving 8 bases between the germline ends.

This rearrangement joins TRBV28 to TRBJ1-2; possibly TRBD1 for D (6 bases). CDR1 and CDR2 from the germline V gene are MDHEN and SYDVKM. The CDR3 runs to 13 residues. Trimming left V 5 bases short and J 8 bases short, with 15 bases between. As DNA, the CDR3 is TGTGCCAGCAGTCCACAGGGTACGAGGGGCTACACCTTC. Encoded protein: CASSPQGTRGYTF.

The V and J genes are TRBV30 and TRBJ2-1; the match to TRBD1 covers 7 bases. CDR3 length equals 16 residues. Germline V lookup: CDR1 GTSNPN, CDR2 SVGIG (reference sequence). The J segment lost 4 bases and the V segment lost 3 bases, leaving 12 bases of the junction unmatched. CDR3 sequence (DNA): TGTGCCTGGAGAGACCCTAGGGGGCGTTTGTACAATGAGCAGTTCTTC. Translating it yields CAWRDPRGRLYNEQFF.

By frequency in the sample, this clone is medium-sized. V usage is TRBV3-1 (or the pseudogene TRBV3-2) and J usage is TRBJ2-3, with 9 bases fitting TRBD2. The CDR3 runs 17 residues. After removal of 3 bases from V and 2 bases from J, the junction contained 9 bases not matched to a gene. The V gene's germline CDR1 is LGHDT and CDR2 YNNKEL (reference sequence). This CDR3 reads CASSHLASGGSTDTQYF. The DNA for the CDR3 is TGTGCCAGCAGCCACCTCGCCAGCGGGGGGTCCACAGATACGCAGTATTTT.

This clone appeared once. V is TRBV6-5 and J is TRBJ2-7, with D possibly matching TRBD1 (5 bases). Germline V gives CDR1 MNHEY, CDR2 SVGAGI. V was clipped by 7 bases and J by 2 bases, with 9 bases between them. The CDR3 runs 12 residues. CDR3 residues: CASTRETYEQYF. The DNA for the CDR3 is TGTGCCAGCACCAGGGAAACCTACGAGCAGTACTTC.

The rearrangement links TRBV6-4 to TRBJ1-5, with TRBD1 matching over 7 bases. The V segment lost 6 bases and the J segment 3 bases; nucleotides outside the gene matches: 8. The length of the CDR3 is 15 residues. CDR1 is MRHNA, CDR2 SNTAGT, per germline. The CDR3 protein is CASSPPGQVNQPQHF. CDR3 in DNA: TGTGCCAGCAGCCCCCCCGGACAGGTCAATCAGCCCCAGCATTTT.

This clone appeared once. The CDR3 region is CASSPDGGPYEQYF. CDR3 in DNA: TGCGCCAGCAGCCCGGACGGGGGACCCTACGAGCAGTACTTC. The V call is TRBV5-1, the J call TRBJ2-7, with D possibly being TRBD2 (6 bases). Germline CDR1 and CDR2: SGHRS and YFSETQ. The germline V and J ends were trimmed by 4 bases and 2 bases, with 13 bases remaining between them. The CDR3 has 14 amino acids.

The V gene is TRBV3-1 (or the pseudogene TRBV3-2), the J gene TRBJ2-3; no reliable D call. Germline CDR1 and CDR2: LGHDT and YNNKEL (reference sequence). The CDR3 sequence is 16 residues long. Trimming left V 1 base short and J 1 base short, with 12 bases between. The CDR3 reads CASSQVSRVGTDTQYF. The DNA for the CDR3 is TGTGCCAGCAGCCAAGTATCGAGAGTCGGCACAGATACGCAGTATTTT.

The chain couples TRBV5-1 to TRBJ2-2; either TRBD1 or TRBD2 may supply D (6 bases each). CDR1 and CDR2 (germline): SGHRS, YFSETQ. This CDR3 spans 15 amino acids. V was pared by 4 bases and J by 5 bases, with 15 bases between. The CDR3 region is CASSLEGVQTGELFF. The CDR3 DNA reads TGCGCCAGCAGCCTGGAGGGGGTTCAGACCGGGGAGCTGTTTTTT.

This clone was seen just once. The J gene is TRBJ2-7, the V gene TRBV29-1; TRBD1 is a possible D gene (7 bases). V lost 3 bases, J lost 7 bases, and 13 bases lay in between. Germline loops: CDR1 SQVTM, CDR2 ANQGSEA. The CDR3 consists of 12 residues. DNA for the CDR3: TGCAGCGTTGAGGAGGGGGCGGGGGAGCAGTACTTC. This sequence encodes CSVEEGAGEQYF.